Listed here are 6 T cell receptor beta chains from one sample, sequenced in a study of T cell repertoires in cytomegalovirus infection. TCRdb re-analysed the reads in MiXCR, keeping a single row per CDR3 protein. This sample carries 200,000 to 300,000 distinct CDR3 sequences, approximately 14% of them seen once, and the ten largest clones take roughly 8.9%. The sequenced material came from PBMCs. These receptors all come from a human donor in good health (CMV status not recorded). Some clones in this sample may be carry-over from other donors' samples.

This clonotype was observed at least ten times. CDR3 DNA sequence: TGTGCCAGCAGCTTAGGACTAGCGGGGGCCAACACAGATACGCAGTATTTT. Its protein is CASSLGLAGANTDTQYF. The chain links TRBV7-3 to TRBJ2-3, with TRBD2 identical over 13 bases. V was clipped by 2 bases and J by 2 bases; unmatched bases: 4. The CDR3 consists of 17 residues. From germline, CDR1 is SGHTA and CDR2 FQGTGA.

This clonotype was found many times. The CDR3 spells CASSLNPRGFSGANVLTF. The CDR3 DNA follows: TGTGCCAGCAGCTTAAATCCCAGGGGTTTTTCTGGGGCCAACGTCCTGACTTTC. The chain is built from TRBV7-9 and TRBJ2-6; a possible D gene is TRBD1 (6 bases). V lost 2 bases to trimming and J lost 1 base, with 15 bases between them. Germline V gene sequence: CDR1 SEHNR, CDR2 FQNEAQ (reference sequence). The CDR3 has 18 amino acids.

The chain is built from TRBV20-1 and TRBJ2-7; TRBD2 agrees at 7 bases. Germline V gives CDR1 DFQATT, CDR2 SNEGSKA (reference sequence). Losses at the gene ends were 3 bases for V and 3 bases for J; bases not matched to a gene: 17. The CDR3 runs 17 residues. In DNA form, the CDR3 reads TGCAGTGCTAGGAACCGGGGGGAGGGCTGGGGAAACTACGAGCAGTACTTC. It is translated as CSARNRGEGWGNYEQYF.

This clonotype was recorded many times. The rearrangement uses TRBV7-2 and TRBJ1-5; 10 bases match TRBD1. The CDR3 is 15 residues long. Germline values: CDR1 SGHTA, CDR2 FQGNSA. V lost 6 bases, J lost 2 bases, and 4 bases stayed unmatched. CDR3 nucleotide sequence: TGTGCCAGCAGATCCGGGACAGGGGGCAATCAGCCCCAGCATTTT. Its translation: CASRSGTGGNQPQHF.

This chain connects TRBV7-2 to TRBJ2-7; TRBD2 aligns across 12 bases. Trimming at V came to 4 bases and at J to 7 bases, leaving 11 bases not matched to a gene. Germline V lookup: CDR1 SGHTA, CDR2 FQGNSA. This CDR3 has 16 residues. In nucleotides, the CDR3 is TGTGCCAGCAGCTCCGACTCGACTAGCGGGAGTGGGGAGCAGTACTTC. Translating it yields CASSSDSTSGSGEQYF.

The chain carries TRBV20-1 and TRBJ2-3; D is unresolved. This CDR3 is 13 amino acids long. Germline lookup yields CDR1 DFQATT and CDR2 SNEGSKA (reference sequence). V was clipped by 5 bases and J by 0 bases, with 9 bases between them. As DNA, the CDR3 is TGCAGTGCTGCCCCGACTAGCACAGATACGCAGTATTTT. Amino acid sequence: CSAAPTSTDTQYF.